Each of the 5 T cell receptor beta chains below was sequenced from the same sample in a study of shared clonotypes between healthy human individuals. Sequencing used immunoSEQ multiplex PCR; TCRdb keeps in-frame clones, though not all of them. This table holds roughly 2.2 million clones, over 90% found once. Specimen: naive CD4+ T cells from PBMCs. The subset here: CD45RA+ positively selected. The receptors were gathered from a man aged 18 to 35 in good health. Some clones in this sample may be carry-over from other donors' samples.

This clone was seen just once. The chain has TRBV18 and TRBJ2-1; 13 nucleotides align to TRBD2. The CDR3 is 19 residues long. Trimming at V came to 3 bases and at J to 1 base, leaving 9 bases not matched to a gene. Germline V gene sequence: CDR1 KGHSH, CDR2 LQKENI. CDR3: CASSPLAPTSGGSYNEQFF. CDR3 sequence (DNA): TGTGCCAGCTCACCCCTCGCGCCGACTAGCGGGGGGTCCTACAATGAGCAGTTCTTC. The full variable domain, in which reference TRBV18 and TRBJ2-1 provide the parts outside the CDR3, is NAGVMQNPRHLVRRRGQEARLRCSPMKGHSHVYWYRQLPEEGLKFMVYLQKENIIDESGMPKERFSAEFPKEGPSILRIQQVVRGDSAAYFCASSPLAPTSGGSYNEQFFGPGTRLTVL.

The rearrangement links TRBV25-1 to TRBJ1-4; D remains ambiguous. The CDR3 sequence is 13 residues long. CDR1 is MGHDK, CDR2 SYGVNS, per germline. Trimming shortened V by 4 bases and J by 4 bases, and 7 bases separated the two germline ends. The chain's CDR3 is CASSAAVNEKLFF. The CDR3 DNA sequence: TGTGCCAGCAGTGCGGCAGTTAATGAAAAACTGTTTTTT.

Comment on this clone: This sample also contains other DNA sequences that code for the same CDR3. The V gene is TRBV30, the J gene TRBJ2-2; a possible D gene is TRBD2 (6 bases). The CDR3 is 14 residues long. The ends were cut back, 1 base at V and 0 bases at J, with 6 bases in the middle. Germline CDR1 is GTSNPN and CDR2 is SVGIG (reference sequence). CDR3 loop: CAWSGLANTGELFF. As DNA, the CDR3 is TGTGCCTGGAGTGGACTAGCGAACACCGGGGAGCTGTTTTTT.

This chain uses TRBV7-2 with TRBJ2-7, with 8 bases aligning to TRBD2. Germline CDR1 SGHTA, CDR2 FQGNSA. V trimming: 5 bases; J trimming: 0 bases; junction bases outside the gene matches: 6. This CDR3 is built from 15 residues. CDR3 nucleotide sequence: TGTGCCAGCAGCCCGTTAGCGGGATCCTCCTACGAGCAGTACTTC. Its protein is CASSPLAGSSYEQYF. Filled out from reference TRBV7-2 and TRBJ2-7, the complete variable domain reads GAGVSQSPSNKVTEKGKDVELRCDPISGHTALYWYRQSLGQGLEFLIYFQGNSAPDKSGLPSDRFSAERTGGSVSTLTIQRTQQEDSAVYLCASSPLAGSSYEQYFGPGTRLTVT.

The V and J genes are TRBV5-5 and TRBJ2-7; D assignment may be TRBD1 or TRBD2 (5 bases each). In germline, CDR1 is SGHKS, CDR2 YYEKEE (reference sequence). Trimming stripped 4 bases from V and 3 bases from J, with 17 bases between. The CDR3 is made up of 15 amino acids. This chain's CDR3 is CASSPWKGRVYEQYF. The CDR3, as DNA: TGTGCCAGCAGCCCATGGAAGGGACGGGTCTACGAGCAGTACTTC.